One sample yielded the 14 T cell receptor beta chains listed below, sequenced in a study of glioma-infiltrating T cells. The iRepertoire nested amplicon-rescue multiplex PCR amplified TCR alpha and beta CDR3s from RNA. Using its own MiXCR run on the multiplex PCR reads, TCRdb lists one record per CDR3 protein. The sample consists of a few hundred thousand distinct CDR3 sequences, roughly two fifths of them appearing once. The sequenced sample was glioma tissue, nonneoplastic brain tissue, or PBMCs (not recorded which). The receptors shown here come from a human donor with low-grade glioma or glioblastoma, undergoing nonglioma brain surgery, or in good health (not recorded which).

This clonotype was seen at least ten times. The chain joins TRBV27 to TRBJ2-3; tentative D call: TRBD1 (5 bases). Per the germline V gene, CDR1 is MNHEY and CDR2 is SMNVEV (reference sequence). V was cut by 1 base and J by 4 bases, with 9 bases left in between. The length of the CDR3 is 14 residues. CDR3 in amino acids: CASSLLAGPDTQYF. The CDR3 DNA reads TGTGCCAGCAGTTTATTGGCAGGGCCAGATACGCAGTATTTT.

To note about this clonotype: It is likely a read error, because the conserved phenylalanine at the end of the CDR3 is missing. The chain combines TRBV20-1 with TRBJ2-3, with D possibly matching TRBD2 (6 bases). The CDR3 runs 11 residues. The germline V gene encodes CDR1 DFQATT and CDR2 SNEGSKA (reference sequence). CDR3: CGGTTADTQYL. DNA for the CDR3: TGCGGCGGGACGACGGCAGATACGCAGTATCTT.

The genes are TRBV5-8 and TRBJ2-3; D remains ambiguous. V was clipped by 3 bases and J by 5 bases, with 7 bases between them. The CDR3 runs to 12 residues. Germline values: CDR1 SGHTS, CDR2 YDEGEE. DNA for the CDR3: TGTGCCAGCAGCTCCCATGGAGATACGCAGTATTTT. Translation: CASSSHGDTQYF.

The rearrangement joins TRBV7-9 to TRBJ2-2; D may be TRBD1 (5 bases). Germline values: CDR1 SEHNR, CDR2 FQNEAQ (reference sequence). Trimming shortened V by 2 bases and J by 1 base, and 11 bases separated the two germline ends. The CDR3 totals 16 residues. As DNA, the CDR3 is TGTGCCAGCAGCTTAAAGGGGAACCTGAACACCGGGGAGCTGTTTTTT. Amino acid sequence: CASSLKGNLNTGELFF.

Note on this clonotype: No conserved phenylalanine or tryptophan is present at the end of the CDR3, so a read error is the likely explanation. The chain employs TRBV7-9 and TRBJ2-7; D uncertain. The CDR3 consists of 15 residues. The germline gives CDR1 SEHNR, CDR2 FQNEAQ (reference sequence). The CDR3 nucleotides are TGCGCCAGCAGCCAAGATAGTGGTGTTGCCAGCGAGCAGTACCTC. Its translation is CASSQDSGVASEQYL.

This clonotype turned up a few times. V gene TRBV7-2 combines with J gene TRBJ2-1; 10 nucleotides line up with TRBD2. The germline gives CDR1 SGHTA, CDR2 FQGNSA. This CDR3 has 17 residues. Trimming took 1 base from V and 3 from J; bases not matched to a gene: 6. CDR3 loop: CASSLVPSSGSYNEQFF. The CDR3 DNA sequence: TGTGCCAGCAGCTTAGTCCCCTCTAGCGGGAGCTACAATGAGCAGTTCTTC.

The chain joins TRBV5-1 to TRBJ1-2, with D hard to call. The CDR3 extends over 14 amino acids. V gave up 1 base and J gave up 1 base, with 8 bases separating them. Per the germline V gene, CDR1 is SGHRS and CDR2 is YFSETQ. The CDR3 coding sequence is TGCGCCAGCAGCTTGTCACACCTTAACTATGGCTACACCTTC. It yields the protein CASSLSHLNYGYTF.

This chain uses TRBV4-3 with TRBJ1-6; tentative D call: TRBD1 (5 bases). The germline CDR1 and CDR2 sequences are LGHNA and YSLEER. The CDR3 runs to 16 residues. V was shortened by 0 bases and J by 7 bases, with 13 bases between the two germline ends. CDR3 in DNA: TGCGCCAGCAGCCAAGATTCAGGGATGGGAAATTCACCCCTCCACTTT. This codes for CASSQDSGMGNSPLHF.

At least ten counts were recorded for this clonotype. The chain is built from TRBV20-1 and TRBJ2-3, with 13 nucleotides matching TRBD2. V shed 3 bases, J shed 5 bases, and the junction held 8 bases outside the gene matches. CDR1 and CDR2 from the germline V gene are DFQATT and SNEGSKA (reference sequence). There are 16 residues in the CDR3. The CDR3 coding sequence is TGCAGTGCTAGCTCGACTAGCGGGAGGTATAGAGATACGCAGTATTTT. It codes for CSASSTSGRYRDTQYF.

Remarks on this clonotype: Given a much more abundant clone one base away, this may be a read error. The gene calls are TRBV6-6 and TRBJ2-5, with D uncertain. The CDR3 runs to 15 residues. V was cut by 6 bases and J by 5 bases, with 19 bases left in between. The germline gives CDR1 MNHNY, CDR2 SVGAGI (reference sequence). CDR3 sequence (DNA): TGTGCCAGCAGCTTGGACCTTCCCCCACGGGAGACCCAGTACTTC. Amino acid sequence: CASSLDLPPRETQYF.

Details on this clonotype: Being one base from a much bigger clone, this may be a read error. This chain joins TRBV7-2 and TRBJ2-4; 11 bases are shared with TRBD2. The CDR3 extends over 18 amino acids. Germline V gene lookup returns CDR1 SGHTA and CDR2 FQGNSA. The CDR3 nucleotides read TGTGCCAGCGGGGGGGGGACTAGCGGACTTATAGCCAAAAACACTCAGTACTTC. This sequence encodes CASGGGTSGLIAKNTQYF.

A note on this clonotype: A much larger clonotype is one base distant, so this may be a read error. The V and J genes are TRBV6-1 and TRBJ2-3; TRBD1 might be the D (6 bases). The CDR3 is 16 amino acids. V was trimmed by 0 bases and J by 0 bases, leaving 10 bases between them. The germline V gene encodes CDR1 MNHNS and CDR2 SASEGT. Here the CDR3 reads CASSEAHRVSTDTQYF. The CDR3 DNA is TGTGCCAGCAGTGAAGCCCACAGGGTTAGCACAGATACGCAGTATTTT.

This clonotype was counted ten times or more. The chain joins TRBV12-3 or TRBV12-4 to TRBJ2-1; the D gene is possibly TRBD2 (6 bases). V was clipped by 6 bases and J by 0 bases, with 12 bases between them. This CDR3 comprises 15 residues. The CDR3 coding sequence is TGTGCCAGCAGCTTGGGGGGTGGCTCCTACAATGAGCAGTTCTTC. It yields the protein CASSLGGGSYNEQFF.

This clonotype was picked up a small number of times. A single base separates this from a much larger clone, so it may be a read error. The chain recombines TRBV6-1 with TRBJ1-5; D unresolved. V was trimmed by 6 bases and J by 12 bases, leaving 15 bases between them. This CDR3 spans 12 amino acids. Looked up from germline, CDR1 is MNHNS and CDR2 is SASEGT. As DNA, the CDR3 is TGTGCCAGCAGCCCCCGATCAGGCCACCAGCATTTT. Protein: CASSPRSGHQHF.